This is a list of T cell receptor beta chains from one sample in a study of chemoradiotherapy in HPV16-positive cancers. The protocol was immunoSEQ multiplex PCR, while the TCRdb copy is restricted to in-frame clones and leaves out a portion. The data hold roughly 25,000 clones, with around 94% observed a single time. This specimen was acquired from a patient who underwent chemoradiotherapy. The receptor set was obtained from a human donor with HPV-associated anogenital cancer. Each CDR3 is given with its conserved first and last residue. The D gene is left open where the match is weak. Clone sizes are given selectively: once, few, many, or a class where the clone is expanded.

D gene: .; clone size: .; V gene: TRBV7-9; J gene: TRBJ1-2; CDR3 DNA: TGTGCCAGCAGCCCCTGGGGTGTTAACTATGGCTACACCTTC; CDR3 protein: CASSPWGVNYGYTF
D gene: .; clone size: few; V gene: TRBV4-2; J gene: TRBJ2-2; CDR3 DNA: TGTGCCAGCAGCCAAGACGTTATGCGGTACACCGGGGAGCTGTTTTTT; CDR3 protein: CASSQDVMRYTGELFF
D gene: .; clone size: .; V gene: TRBV28; J gene: TRBJ2-6; CDR3 DNA: TGTGCCAGCACCCCATACCCGGGCAGGTTATCCTCTGGGGCCAACGTCCTGACTTTC; CDR3 protein: CASTPYPGRLSSGANVLTF
D gene: .; clone size: .; V gene: TRBV6-1; J gene: TRBJ1-5; CDR3 DNA: TGTGCCAGAGGAATAAATCAGCCCCAGCATTTT; CDR3 protein: CARGINQPQHF
D gene: TRBD1; clone size: once; V gene: TRBV19; J gene: TRBJ2-7; CDR3 DNA: TGTGCCAGTAGTGCAACCTGGACAGGGTCCGAGCAGTACTTC; CDR3 protein: CASSATWTGSEQYF
D gene: .; clone size: .; V gene: TRBV2; J gene: TRBJ1-2; CDR3 DNA: TGTGCCAGCAGCAGCCGGGACGGGGAGGCGGCCTATGGCTACACCTTC; CDR3 protein: CASSSRDGEAAYGYTF
D gene: .; clone size: .; V gene: TRBV28; J gene: TRBJ2-3; CDR3 DNA: TGTGCCAGCAGCTACGTGGGGCTTACAGATACGCAGTATTTT; CDR3 protein: CASSYVGLTDTQYF
D gene: .; clone size: once; V gene: TRBV5-4; J gene: TRBJ1-2; CDR3 DNA: TGTGCCAGCAGCTTGGAACAGCTGTATGGCTACACCTTC; CDR3 protein: CASSLEQLYGYTF
D gene: .; clone size: .; V gene: TRBV11-2; J gene: TRBJ1-5; CDR3 DNA: TGTGCCAGCAGCTTAGATAGGGACCAGCCCCAGCATTTT; CDR3 protein: CASSLDRDQPQHF
D gene: TRBD1; clone size: .; V gene: TRBV28; J gene: TRBJ1-5; CDR3 DNA: TGTGCCAGCAGTTTATACGGGACAGGAAACAGACAGCCCCAGCATTTT; CDR3 protein: CASSLYGTGNRQPQHF
D gene: TRBD2; clone size: .; V gene: TRBV14; J gene: TRBJ2-2; CDR3 DNA: TGTGCCAGCAGCCCACTAGGACTAGCGGTGAACACCGGGGAGCTGTTTTTT; CDR3 protein: CASSPLGLAVNTGELFF
D gene: .; clone size: .; V gene: TRBV19; J gene: TRBJ2-5; CDR3 DNA: TGTGCCAGTAGTTTAGGGCTACAAGAGACCCAGTACTTC; CDR3 protein: CASSLGLQETQYF